The next 17 T cell receptor beta chains were all read from a single sample in a study of blood T cell repertoires in COVID-19. TCRdb's copy holds only in-frame clones and misses some; the assay was immunoSEQ multiplex PCR. The sample contains some 270,000 clones, approximately 84% of which appear only once. The sequenced sample was PBMCs or T cells enriched from blood (not recorded which). The receptor set was obtained from a woman between 50 and 59 years old who had been exposed to COVID-19.

On this clone: The same CDR3 also results from other DNA sequences found in this sample. The V gene is TRBV12-3 or TRBV12-4, the J gene TRBJ1-2; D ambiguous. This CDR3 contains 13 residues. V lost 5 bases, J lost 5 bases, and 12 bases lay in between. CDR3 loop: CASSPLGGYGYTF. CDR3 sequence (DNA): TGTGCCAGCAGTCCCCTAGGAGGTTATGGCTACACCTTC.

In nucleotides, the CDR3 is TGCGCCAGCAGCTTTGGAGGGTTCGTGGCGACCCAGTACTTC. Amino acids: CASSFGGFVATQYF. V gene TRBV5-1 combines with J gene TRBJ2-5; weak D call: TRBD2 (6 bases). The CDR3 sequence is 14 residues long. The ends were cut back, 2 bases at V and 7 bases at J, with 15 bases in the middle. Germline-derived CDR1 and CDR2 are SGHRS and YFSETQ.

The J gene is TRBJ2-3, the V gene TRBV28, with TRBD1 as a possible D gene (5 bases). Between the trimmed V and J ends, which lost 5 bases and 2 bases, there was a span of 14 bases. The CDR3 runs to 15 residues. Germline V gene lookup returns CDR1 MDHEN and CDR2 SYDVKM. Written as DNA, the CDR3 is TGTGCCAGCAGTGGCAGGGCGGCACTCACAGATACGCAGTATTTT. It codes for CASSGRAALTDTQYF.

CDR3 amino acids: CASSSVSNQPQHF. The DNA of the CDR3 is TGTGCCAGTAGTAGCGTAAGCAATCAGCCCCAGCATTTT. The chain is built from TRBV19 and TRBJ1-5, with unresolved D. Trimming left V 4 bases short and J 1 base short, with 5 bases between. CDR1 and CDR2 (germline): LNHDA, SQIVND (reference sequence). The CDR3 totals 13 residues.

The chain uses TRBV19 and TRBJ1-1; tentatively, D is TRBD1 (5 bases). Trimming removed 7 bases at V and 3 bases at J, with 9 bases between. Germline V gives CDR1 LNHDA, CDR2 SQIVND (reference sequence). The CDR3 consists of 12 residues. CDR3 coding DNA: TGTGCCAGTAAAGGGGTTTACACTGAAGCTTTCTTT. Protein product: CASKGVYTEAFF.

This chain connects TRBV15 to TRBJ2-7; no reliable D call. The CDR3 consists of 15 residues. The germline V gene has CDR1 LNHNV and CDR2 YYDKDF (reference sequence). The germline V and J ends were trimmed by 0 bases and 0 bases, with 9 bases remaining between them. CDR3 in amino acids: CATSRDRSGSYEQYF. The CDR3 DNA reads as TGTGCCACCAGCAGAGATAGGAGTGGCTCCTACGAGCAGTACTTC.

The rearrangement joins TRBV5-4 to TRBJ2-5; TRBD2 matches at 11 bases. V lost 3 bases to trimming and J lost 2 bases; unmatched junction nucleotides: 3. Germline values: CDR1 SGHNT, CDR2 YYREEE (reference sequence). The CDR3 sequence is 15 residues long. CDR3 residues: CASSSGLAAQETQYF. The DNA of the CDR3 is TGTGCCAGCAGCTCGGGACTAGCGGCTCAAGAGACCCAGTACTTC.

The V call is TRBV19, the J call TRBJ2-7; 7 bases map to TRBD1. This CDR3 has 14 amino acids. The V gene's germline CDR1 is LNHDA and CDR2 SQIVND (reference sequence). V was clipped by 9 bases and J by 3 bases; unmatched bases: 11. CDR3 coding DNA: TGTGCCAGCGCGCGCCGGGACAGTATCTACGAGCAGTACTTC. Protein: CASARRDSIYEQYF.

V and J are TRBV4-1 and TRBJ1-2; 9 bases are shared with TRBD1. CDR3 length: 16 amino acids. V lost 4 bases, J lost 5 bases, and 11 bases stayed unmatched. Per the germline V gene, CDR1 is MGHRA and CDR2 is YSYEKL. The CDR3, as DNA: TGCGCCAGCAGCCCGCCCGGGACAGGGATAGAGTATGGCTACACCTTC. Amino acids: CASSPPGTGIEYGYTF.

The chain combines TRBV29-1 with TRBJ2-1; 7 nucleotides align to TRBD1. The CDR3 totals 14 residues. The germline V gene encodes CDR1 SQVTM and CDR2 ANQGSEA. The trim removed 8 bases at V and 1 base at J, leaving 8 bases unmatched. CDR3: CSSIGQESYNEQFF. The CDR3 DNA is TGCAGCTCAATAGGACAGGAATCCTACAATGAGCAGTTCTTC.

This clone came up once. The J gene is TRBJ1-1, the V gene TRBV10-3; D remains ambiguous. With 10 bases removed from V and 1 base from J, the gap between germline ends came to 19 bases. Germline V CDR1 and CDR2: ENHRY, SYGVKD. The CDR3 covers 15 residues. CDR3 sequence (DNA): TGTGCCAGCTCCGTCGGCGGGAGGGAGAACACTGAAGCTTTCTTT. Translating it yields CASSVGGRENTEAFF.

The CDR3 DNA reads as TGTGCCAGCAGCCCAGCAGGGACATTTCACTATGGCTACACCTTC. It translates to CASSPAGTFHYGYTF. The chain recombines TRBV7-8 with TRBJ1-2; D may be TRBD1 (6 bases). V shed 5 bases and J shed 3 bases, with 16 bases lying between them. The CDR3 is 15 amino acids. The germline V gene has CDR1 SGHVS and CDR2 FQNEAQ.

The chain has TRBV12-3 or TRBV12-4 and TRBJ2-1; no firm D call. Trimming shortened V by 6 bases and J by 10 bases, and 16 bases separated the two germline ends. The CDR3 loop spans 13 amino acids. The CDR3 spells CASRRIMMEEQFF. CDR3 DNA sequence: TGTGCCAGCAGGAGGATCATGATGGAGGAGCAGTTCTTC.

The chain recombines TRBV30 with TRBJ1-3; D is unclear. Trimming left V 4 bases short and J 0 bases short, with 16 bases between. Germline CDR1 GTSNPN, CDR2 SVGIG (reference sequence). The CDR3 runs to 16 residues. The CDR3 DNA reads as TGTGCCTGGACTTTGATTACTCGTAACTCTGGAAACACCATATATTTT. It is translated as CAWTLITRNSGNTIYF.

CDR3: CASSRGTQPQHF. As DNA, the CDR3 is TGCGCCAGTTCCAGGGGGACTCAGCCCCAGCATTTT. The chain carries TRBV10-2 and TRBJ1-5; TRBD1 matches 7 bases. This CDR3 is built from 12 residues. Germline-derived CDR1 and CDR2 are WSHSY and SAAADI. Trimming took 9 bases from V and 6 from J; bases not matched to a gene: 5.

V is TRBV5-8 and J is TRBJ2-7; the D is unclear. Germline V CDR1 and CDR2: SGHTS, YDEGEE. V was pared by 4 bases and J by 2 bases, with 4 bases between. The CDR3 sequence is 11 residues long. The CDR3 loop is CASSRAYEQYF. CDR3 DNA sequence: TGTGCCAGCAGCCGTGCCTACGAGCAGTACTTC.

This clone was found a few times. J is TRBJ1-6 and V is TRBV9, with D possibly TRBD1 on 5 matching bases. The V end was cut by 0 bases, the J end by 7 bases, with 14 bases between. The CDR3 loop spans 16 amino acids. CDR1 SGDLS and CDR2 YYNGEE come from the germline V gene. The CDR3 sequence is CASSVDPGGMNSPLHF. The CDR3 DNA sequence: TGTGCCAGCAGCGTAGATCCCGGGGGGATGAATTCACCCCTCCACTTT.